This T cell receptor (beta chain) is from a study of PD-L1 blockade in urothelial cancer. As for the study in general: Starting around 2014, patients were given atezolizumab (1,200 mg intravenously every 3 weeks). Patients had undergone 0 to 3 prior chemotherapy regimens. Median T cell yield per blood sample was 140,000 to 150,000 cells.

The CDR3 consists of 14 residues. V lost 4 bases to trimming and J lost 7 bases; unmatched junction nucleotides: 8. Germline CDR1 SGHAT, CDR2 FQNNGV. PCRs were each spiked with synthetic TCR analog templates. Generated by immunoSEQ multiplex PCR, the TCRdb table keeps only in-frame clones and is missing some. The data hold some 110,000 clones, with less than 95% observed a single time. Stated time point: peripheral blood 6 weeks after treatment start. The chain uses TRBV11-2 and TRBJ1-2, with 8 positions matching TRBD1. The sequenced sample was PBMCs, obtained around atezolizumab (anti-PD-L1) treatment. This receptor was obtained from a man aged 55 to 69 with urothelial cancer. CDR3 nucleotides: TGTGCCAGCAGCTCGGTCAGGGGGCAGCGTGGCTACACCTTC. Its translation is CASSSVRGQRGYTF.